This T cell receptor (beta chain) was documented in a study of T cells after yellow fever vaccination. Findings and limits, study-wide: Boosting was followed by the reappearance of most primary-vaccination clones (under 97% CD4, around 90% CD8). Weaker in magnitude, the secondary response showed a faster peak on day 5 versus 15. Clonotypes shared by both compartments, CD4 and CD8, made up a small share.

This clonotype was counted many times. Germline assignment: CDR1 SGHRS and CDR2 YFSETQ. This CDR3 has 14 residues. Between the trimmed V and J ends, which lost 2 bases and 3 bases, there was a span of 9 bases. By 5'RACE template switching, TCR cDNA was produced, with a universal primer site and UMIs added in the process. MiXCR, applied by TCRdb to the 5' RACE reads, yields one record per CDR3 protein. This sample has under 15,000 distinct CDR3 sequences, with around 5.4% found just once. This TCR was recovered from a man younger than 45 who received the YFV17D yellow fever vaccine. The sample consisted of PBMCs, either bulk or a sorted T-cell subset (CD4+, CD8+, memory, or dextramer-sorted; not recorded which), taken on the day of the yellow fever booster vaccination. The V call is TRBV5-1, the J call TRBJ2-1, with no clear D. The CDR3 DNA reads TGCGCCAGCAGCTTTCGGACGGACTACAATGAGCAGTTCTTC. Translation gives CASSFRTDYNEQFF.